Each of the 18 T cell receptor beta chains below was sequenced from the same sample in a study of T cell clones after liver transplantation. Method: immunoSEQ multiplex PCR; TCRdb's copy keeps in-frame clones and lacks some. The table lists over 15,000 clones, around 87% of them singletons, with roughly 13% in the top ten. The starting material was CD8+ T cells from blood, obtained 46 months after liver transplant. These TCRs come from a human patient who received a liver transplant. Some T cells may be graft donor cells.

The rearrangement links TRBV7-9 to TRBJ1-1; tentatively, D is TRBD1 (6 bases). V was clipped by 5 bases and J by 2 bases, with 15 bases between them. CDR1 and CDR2 from the germline V gene are SEHNR and FQNEAQ (reference sequence). This CDR3 contains 15 residues. CDR3 nucleotides: TGTGCCAGCAGCCCACCGGTGGGGGGCAACACTGAAGCTTTCTTT. It codes for CASSPPVGGNTEAFF.

There are a few counts of this clone. The rearrangement links TRBV9 to TRBJ2-7, with TRBD2 matching 9 bases. The CDR3 extends over 17 amino acids. The J segment lost 3 bases and the V segment lost 2 bases, leaving 12 bases of the junction unmatched. Germline assignment: CDR1 SGDLS and CDR2 YYNGEE. This chain's CDR3 is CASSVVAGDPFLYEQYF. Here the CDR3 DNA reads TGTGCCAGCAGCGTGGTAGCGGGAGATCCCTTCCTCTACGAGCAGTACTTC.

This clone appeared a single time. The genes are TRBV4-2 and TRBJ2-3; 9 bases line up with TRBD1. The germline gives CDR1 LGHNA, CDR2 YNFKEQ. After removal of 5 bases from V and 0 bases from J, the junction contained 6 bases not matched to a gene. CDR3 size: 16 residues. The CDR3 loop is CASSSYRGLSTDTQYF. The CDR3 coding sequence is TGTGCCAGCAGCTCCTACAGGGGGCTAAGCACAGATACGCAGTATTTT.

This clone was picked up one time. This chain joins TRBV27 and TRBJ1-2, with a possible D match to TRBD1 (5 bases). Deletions cut 1 base from V and 2 bases from J, with 5 bases between. There are 13 residues in the CDR3. Per germline, CDR1 MNHEY and CDR2 SMNVEV (reference sequence). The CDR3 nucleotides are TGTGCCAGCAGTTTATGGGGCAACTATGGCTACACCTTC. Protein product: CASSLWGNYGYTF.

The chain recombines TRBV13 with TRBJ2-5; 7 nucleotides match TRBD1. The germline V gene has CDR1 PRHDT and CDR2 FYEKMQ (reference sequence). J gave up 2 bases and V 4 bases, and 10 bases lay outside the gene matches. The CDR3 totals 16 residues. The CDR3 DNA reads TGTGCCAGCAGCTCCCCCGGGACAGCACTGCAAGAGACCCAGTACTTC. The encoded protein is CASSSPGTALQETQYF.

For this clone: A junction boundary mismatches the germline segment, possibly from a read error. J is TRBJ1-1 and V is TRBV7-9; D is perhaps TRBD1 (6 bases). The CDR3 has 16 residues. Germline values: CDR1 SEHNR, CDR2 FQNEAQ (reference sequence). The CDR3 nucleotides read TGTGCCAGCAGCTTAAGCGAGTCAGGCAGGGGTATGGTTCTCACCTTT. Protein product: CASSLSESGRGMVLTF.

J is TRBJ2-3 and V is TRBV27; the D gene could be TRBD1 or TRBD2 (5 bases each). This CDR3 spans 14 amino acids. Germline V gene data show CDR1 as MNHEY and CDR2 as SMNVEV (reference sequence). The V end lost 4 bases, the J end lost 2 bases, and 10 bases lay between the germline ends. The CDR3 DNA sequence: TGTGCCAGCAGTTCCTGGGGGTCCACAGATACGCAGTATTTT. Amino acid sequence: CASSSWGSTDTQYF.

The J gene is TRBJ2-7, the V gene TRBV29-1; D uncertain. Germline V gene data show CDR1 as SQVTM and CDR2 as ANQGSEA. The CDR3 sequence is 11 residues long. V lost 5 bases and J lost 3, with 8 bases in between. For the CDR3, the DNA is TGCAGCGTTCACAGAGGCTACGAGCAGTACTTC. This encodes CSVHRGYEQYF.

In its sample, this clone was seen a few times. Here the CDR3 DNA reads TGTGCCATCAGTGAAGGGGACAGGGGCCAACTGGAGACCCAGTACTTC. Protein sequence: CAISEGDRGQLETQYF. The chain recombines TRBV10-3 with TRBJ2-5, with 10 bases identical to TRBD1. V lost 3 bases, J lost 5 bases, and 9 bases stayed unmatched. Germline CDR1 reads ENHRY; CDR2 reads SYGVKD. This CDR3 region has 16 residues.

CDR3 protein: CASSLDLVYTGSVAFF. Here the CDR3 DNA reads TGCGCCAGCAGCTTGGATTTAGTGTACACCGGGAGTGTAGCTTTCTTT. The V gene is TRBV5-1, the J gene TRBJ1-1; D gene ambiguous. V dropped 0 bases and J dropped 10 bases, with 22 bases sitting between them. In germline, CDR1 is SGHRS, CDR2 YFSETQ. CDR3 length equals 16 residues.

On this clone: The junction departs from germline at one end; a sequencing error may be responsible. The chain carries TRBV7-7 and TRBJ2-1, with no clear D. The CDR3 length is 15 residues. Germline CDR1 and CDR2: SSHAT and FNYEAQ (reference sequence). CDR3 sequence: CASSPSEHSYNEQFF. CDR3 nucleotide sequence: TGTGCTAGCAGCCCCTCCGAACACTCCTACAATGAGCAGTTCTTC.

The gene calls are TRBV30 and TRBJ2-6, with D unresolved. The V end lost 0 bases, the J end lost 0 bases, and 6 bases lay between the germline ends. Per the germline V gene, CDR1 is GTSNPN and CDR2 is SVGIG (reference sequence). This CDR3 has 15 amino acids. CDR3 sequence (DNA): TGTGCCTGGAGTGTTGGTATCTCTGGGGCCAACGTCCTGACTTTC. Its translation: CAWSVGISGANVLTF.

J is TRBJ2-5 and V is TRBV27, with a weak D call TRBD1 (6 bases). The germline V and J ends were trimmed by 7 bases and 1 base, with 19 bases remaining between them. This CDR3 region has 16 residues. From germline, CDR1 is MNHEY and CDR2 SMNVEV (reference sequence). Here the CDR3 reads CASNLRQGHLQETQYF. The CDR3 DNA sequence: TGTGCCAGCAACTTGCGGCAGGGGCACCTCCAAGAGACCCAGTACTTC.

The chain carries TRBV19 and TRBJ2-7; the D is unclear. Per the germline V gene, CDR1 is LNHDA and CDR2 is SQIVND (reference sequence). CDR3 length: 14 residues. Trimming left V 3 bases short and J 0 bases short, with 9 bases between. CDR3 protein: CASSMAVSSYEQYF. DNA for the CDR3: TGTGCCAGTAGTATGGCAGTATCCTCCTACGAGCAGTACTTC.

The rearrangement uses TRBV12-2 and TRBJ1-2. TRBV12-2 is a documented pseudogene. The CDR3 consists of 16 residues. CDR3 amino acids: CASRPSPLFRGYGYTF. The CDR3 region has the DNA TGTGCAAGTCGCCCCAGCCCGTTATTTCGGGGCTATGGCTACACCTTC.

The chain couples TRBV2 to TRBJ2-3, with 7 nucleotides matching TRBD2. The length of the CDR3 is 16 residues. Germline V gene data show CDR1 as SNHLY and CDR2 as FYNNEI. After removal of 7 bases from V and 0 bases from J, the junction contained 10 bases not matched to a gene. The chain's CDR3 is CASISLAVSSTDTQYF. Written as DNA, the CDR3 is TGTGCCAGCATAAGTCTAGCGGTATCAAGCACAGATACGCAGTATTTT.

Only one count was recorded for this clone. V and J are TRBV5-4 and TRBJ2-7; 8 nucleotides align to TRBD2. J lost 0 bases, V lost 4 bases, and 6 bases had no gene match. The CDR3 length is 15 residues. Germline CDR1 SGHNT, CDR2 YYREEE (reference sequence). The CDR3 loop is CASSPQAGDSYEQYF. The CDR3 DNA follows: TGTGCCAGCAGCCCCCAAGCGGGGGACTCCTACGAGCAGTACTTC.

The V and J genes are TRBV14 and TRBJ1-1; 8 bases fit TRBD1. The germline V gene encodes CDR1 SGHDN and CDR2 FVKESK. This CDR3 comprises 14 residues. After removal of 4 bases from V and 6 bases from J, the junction contained 7 bases not matched to a gene. This CDR3 is CASSLTGDVAEAFF. In DNA form, the CDR3 reads TGTGCCAGCAGCCTGACAGGGGATGTCGCTGAAGCTTTCTTT.